This T cell receptor beta chain was profiled in a study of shared clonotypes between healthy human individuals. Using about 0.2 ug DNA, tens of thousands of T cell genomes, the sorted-subset replicate PCRs were run. Libraries were prepared by immunoSEQ multiplex PCR; TCRdb keeps only in-frame clonotypes and omits some of them. The sample has over a million clones; more than 60% are singletons. Free of recent acute infections or vaccinations, the donors were healthy HIV-negative adults. V gave up 6 bases and J gave up 6 bases, with 11 bases separating them. Germline CDR1 is DFQATT and CDR2 is SNEGSKA (reference sequence). CDR3 length equals 11 residues.

This chain joins TRBV20-1 and TRBJ1-1; D is undetermined. Sequenced sample: memory CD4+ T cells sorted from blood. Regarding subset: CD45RA-negative fraction. The sequence was collected from a man between 18 and 29 years old in good health. In DNA, the CDR3 is TGCAGTGCCGTCTTTCAGGCTGAAGCTTTCTTT. It is translated as CSAVFQAEAFF.